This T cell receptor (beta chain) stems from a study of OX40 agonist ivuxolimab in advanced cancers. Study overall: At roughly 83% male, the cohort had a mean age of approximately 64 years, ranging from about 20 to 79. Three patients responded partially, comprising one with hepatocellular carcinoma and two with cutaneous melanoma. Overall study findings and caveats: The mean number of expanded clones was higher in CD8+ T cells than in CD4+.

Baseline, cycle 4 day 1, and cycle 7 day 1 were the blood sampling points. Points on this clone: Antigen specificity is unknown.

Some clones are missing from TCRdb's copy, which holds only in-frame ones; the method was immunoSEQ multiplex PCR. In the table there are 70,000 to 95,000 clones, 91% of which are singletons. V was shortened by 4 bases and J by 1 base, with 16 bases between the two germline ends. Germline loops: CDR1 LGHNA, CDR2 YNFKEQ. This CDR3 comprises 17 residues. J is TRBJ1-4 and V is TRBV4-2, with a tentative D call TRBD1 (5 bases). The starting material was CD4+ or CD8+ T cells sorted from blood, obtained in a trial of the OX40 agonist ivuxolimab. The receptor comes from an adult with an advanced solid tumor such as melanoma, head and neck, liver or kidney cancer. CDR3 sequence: CASSPDLGGGTNEKLFF. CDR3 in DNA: TGTGCCAGCAGCCCAGACCTAGGTGGGGGAACTAATGAAAAACTGTTTTTT.